Listed below are T cell receptor beta chains from one sample, sequenced in a study of human T cells and chemical hapten exposure. In TCRdb, the RACE reads were re-called with MiXCR into one record per CDR3 protein. Of about 85,000 distinct CDR3 sequences in the sample, about 8.5% were seen once. The sample here was whole blood, taken in connection with sensitization to the hapten diphenylcyclopropenone (DPC). Receptor source: a man between 40 and 49 years old with alopecia areata. Some clones in this sample may be carry-over from other donors' samples. The CDR3 runs from the conserved cysteine through the conserved F or W. Each record gives: D gene, J gene, V gene, clone size, CDR3 protein, CDR3 DNA. The D gene is left open where the match is weak. Expanded clones get a size class; other rows say once, few or many, or leave the size out.

d_call: .
j_call: TRBJ1-2
v_call: TRBV7-8
clone_size: few
cdr3_aa: CASSLKEATYGYTF
cdr3_nt: TGTGCCAGCAGCTTAAAGGAAGCAACCTATGGCTACACCTTC

d_call: .
j_call: TRBJ2-7
v_call: TRBV20-1
clone_size: many
cdr3_aa: CSAGRQFEQYF
cdr3_nt: TGCAGTGCTGGACGACAGTTCGAGCAGTACTTC

d_call: .
j_call: TRBJ2-2
v_call: TRBV29-1
clone_size: many
cdr3_aa: CSVKSGELFF
cdr3_nt: TGCAGCGTTAAGTCCGGGGAGCTGTTTTTT

d_call: .
j_call: TRBJ1-1
v_call: TRBV12-3/TRBV12-4
clone_size: many
cdr3_aa: CASSFWGVDTEAFF
cdr3_nt: TGTGCCAGCAGTTTCTGGGGGGTTGACACTGAAGCTTTCTTT

d_call: TRBD2
j_call: TRBJ2-1
v_call: TRBV9
clone_size: few
cdr3_aa: CASSASGRAYNEQFF
cdr3_nt: TGTGCCAGCAGCGCTAGCGGGAGGGCCTACAATGAGCAGTTCTTC

d_call: .
j_call: TRBJ1-4
v_call: TRBV12-3/TRBV12-4
clone_size: .
cdr3_aa: CASSLGRRVREKLFF
cdr3_nt: TGTGCCAGCAGTCTGGGACGCAGGGTTAGGGAAAAACTGTTTTTT

d_call: .
j_call: TRBJ1-2
v_call: TRBV14
clone_size: many
cdr3_aa: CASSQDLGSANYGYTF
cdr3_nt: TGTGCCAGCAGCCAAGATTTGGGGTCCGCTAACTATGGCTACACCTTC

d_call: TRBD2
j_call: TRBJ2-1
v_call: TRBV7-9
clone_size: .
cdr3_aa: CASSAGLAGGPTYNEQFF
cdr3_nt: TGTGCCAGCAGCGCCGGACTAGCGGGAGGGCCAACCTACAATGAGCAGTTCTTC

d_call: .
j_call: TRBJ2-3
v_call: TRBV30
clone_size: .
cdr3_aa: CAWSGTGTDTQYF
cdr3_nt: TGTGCCTGGAGTGGGACAGGCACAGATACGCAGTATTTT

d_call: TRBD1
j_call: TRBJ2-7
v_call: TRBV9
clone_size: few
cdr3_aa: CASSVGPGTDYEQYF
cdr3_nt: TGTGCCAGCAGCGTAGGCCCCGGGACAGACTACGAGCAGTACTTC

d_call: TRBD2
j_call: TRBJ2-1
v_call: TRBV11-2
clone_size: .
cdr3_aa: CASSLGGAGLEDF
cdr3_nt: TGTGCCAGCAGCTTAGGAGGGGCCGGACTAGAGGACTTC

d_call: .
j_call: TRBJ1-2
v_call: TRBV12-3/TRBV12-4
clone_size: few
cdr3_aa: CASSLIRGDYGYTF
cdr3_nt: TGTGCCAGCAGTTTAATTAGGGGGGACTATGGCTACACCTTC

d_call: .
j_call: TRBJ1-2
v_call: TRBV7-9
clone_size: .
cdr3_aa: CASSLGQGEGYTF
cdr3_nt: TGTGCCAGCAGCTTAGGGCAGGGCGAGGGCTACACCTTC

d_call: TRBD2
j_call: TRBJ2-1
v_call: TRBV7-9
clone_size: few
cdr3_aa: CASSVGPSGLSYNEQFF
cdr3_nt: TGTGCCAGCAGTGTAGGGCCTAGCGGCCTCTCCTACAATGAGCAGTTCTTC

d_call: TRBD1
j_call: TRBJ2-3
v_call: TRBV19
clone_size: .
cdr3_aa: CASSGTTGASTDTQYF
cdr3_nt: TGTGCCAGTAGTGGAACGACAGGGGCTAGCACAGATACGCAGTATTTT

d_call: .
j_call: TRBJ2-2
v_call: TRBV6-2/TRBV6-3
clone_size: medium-sized
cdr3_aa: CASSPSPVLTGELFF
cdr3_nt: TGTGCCAGCAGTCCCTCTCCTGTTCTCACCGGGGAGCTGTTTTTT

d_call: .
j_call: TRBJ2-5
v_call: TRBV19
clone_size: .
cdr3_aa: CASSIKKGQETQYF
cdr3_nt: TGTGCCAGTAGTATAAAGAAGGGCCAAGAGACCCAGTACTTC

d_call: .
j_call: TRBJ2-2
v_call: TRBV27
clone_size: .
cdr3_aa: CASSFRGFGELFF
cdr3_nt: TGTGCCAGCAGTTTCCGGGGGTTCGGGGAGCTGTTTTTT

d_call: .
j_call: TRBJ2-6
v_call: TRBV7-6
clone_size: many
cdr3_aa: CASSQKAGSGANVLTF
cdr3_nt: TGTGCCAGCAGCCAAAAGGCTGGTTCTGGGGCCAACGTCCTGACTTTC

d_call: .
j_call: TRBJ2-3
v_call: TRBV12-3/TRBV12-4
clone_size: few
cdr3_aa: CASSPRQSTDTQYF
cdr3_nt: TGTGCCAGCAGTCCACGACAGAGCACAGATACGCAGTATTTT

d_call: TRBD1
j_call: TRBJ1-5
v_call: TRBV4-2
clone_size: many
cdr3_aa: CASSQGQGAGQPQHF
cdr3_nt: TGTGCCAGCAGCCAAGGACAGGGGGCAGGTCAGCCCCAGCATTTT

d_call: TRBD2
j_call: TRBJ2-1
v_call: TRBV11-3
clone_size: .
cdr3_aa: CASSFITSVLVRNEQFF
cdr3_nt: TGTGCCAGCAGCTTCATAACTAGCGTGTTAGTTAGGAATGAGCAGTTCTTC

d_call: TRBD1
j_call: TRBJ2-1
v_call: TRBV29-1
clone_size: few
cdr3_aa: CSVDRGEQFF
cdr3_nt: TGCAGCGTTGACAGGGGGGAGCAGTTCTTC

d_call: .
j_call: TRBJ1-6
v_call: TRBV5-1
clone_size: few
cdr3_aa: CASSLEVAREDSPLHF
cdr3_nt: TGCGCCAGCAGCTTGGAGGTCGCCAGGGAGGATTCACCCCTCCACTTT

d_call: .
j_call: TRBJ1-1
v_call: TRBV4-3
clone_size: many
cdr3_aa: CASSQDIQVNTEAFF
cdr3_nt: TGCGCCAGCAGCCAAGATATACAGGTGAACACTGAAGCTTTCTTT

d_call: TRBD1
j_call: TRBJ2-7
v_call: TRBV6-2/TRBV6-3
clone_size: many
cdr3_aa: CASSFRTGLSYEQYF
cdr3_nt: TGTGCCAGCAGTTTCCGGACAGGCCTCTCCTACGAGCAGTACTTC

d_call: TRBD2
j_call: TRBJ2-3
v_call: TRBV28
clone_size: few
cdr3_aa: CASRPSGRGSTDTQYF
cdr3_nt: TGTGCCAGCAGGCCCAGCGGGAGAGGGAGCACAGATACGCAGTATTTT

d_call: .
j_call: TRBJ1-3
v_call: TRBV9
clone_size: .
cdr3_aa: CASSVDRASGNTIYF
cdr3_nt: TGTGCCAGCAGCGTAGATAGGGCCTCTGGAAACACCATATATTTT

d_call: .
j_call: TRBJ1-5
v_call: TRBV27
clone_size: .
cdr3_aa: CASSLFNSQPQHF
cdr3_nt: TGTGCCAGCAGTTTATTTAACAGTCAGCCCCAGCATTTT